This TCR beta chain was identified during a study of OX40 agonist ivuxolimab in advanced cancers. Study information: Partial responses, seen in three patients, involved one hepatocellular carcinoma and two cutaneous melanomas. Whole-study findings and limits: Antigens targeted by the expanded peripheral T cells were not determined. Nonresponders, in some cases, also had low normalized T-cell clonal expansion.

Worth noting for this clone: The antigen remains unidentified.

Only in-frame clones appear in the TCRdb table, and some are missing; sequencing was by immunoSEQ multiplex PCR. The sample lists about 110,000 clones; 91% were seen once. The CDR3 covers 16 residues. Germline V gene sequence: CDR1 SGHTA, CDR2 FQGNSA. The germline V and J ends were trimmed by 2 bases and 2 bases, with 16 bases remaining between them. J is TRBJ2-7 and V is TRBV7-2, with D perhaps TRBD1 (6 bases). The source is an adult with an advanced solid tumor such as melanoma, head and neck, liver or kidney cancer. Material: CD4+ or CD8+ T cells sorted from blood, obtained in a trial of the OX40 agonist ivuxolimab. The DNA for the CDR3 is TGTGCCAGCAGCTTATTTTGGGCAAACAGGGCCTACGAGCAGTACTTC. Translation: CASSLFWANRAYEQYF.